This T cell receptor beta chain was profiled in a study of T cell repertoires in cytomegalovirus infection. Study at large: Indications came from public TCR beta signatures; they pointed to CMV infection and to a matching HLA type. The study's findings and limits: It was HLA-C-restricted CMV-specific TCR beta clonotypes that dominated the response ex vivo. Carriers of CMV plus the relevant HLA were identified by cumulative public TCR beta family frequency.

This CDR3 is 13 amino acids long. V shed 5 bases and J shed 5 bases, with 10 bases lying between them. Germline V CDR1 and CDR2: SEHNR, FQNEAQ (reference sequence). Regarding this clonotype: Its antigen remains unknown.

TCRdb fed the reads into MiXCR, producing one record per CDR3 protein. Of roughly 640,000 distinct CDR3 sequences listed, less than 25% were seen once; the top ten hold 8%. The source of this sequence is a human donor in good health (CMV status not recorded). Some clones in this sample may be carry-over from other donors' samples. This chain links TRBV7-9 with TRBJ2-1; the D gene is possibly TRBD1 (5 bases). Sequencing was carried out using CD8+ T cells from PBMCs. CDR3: CASSRGRDNEQFF. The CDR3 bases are TGTGCCAGCAGCCGAGGCAGGGACAATGAGCAGTTCTTC.